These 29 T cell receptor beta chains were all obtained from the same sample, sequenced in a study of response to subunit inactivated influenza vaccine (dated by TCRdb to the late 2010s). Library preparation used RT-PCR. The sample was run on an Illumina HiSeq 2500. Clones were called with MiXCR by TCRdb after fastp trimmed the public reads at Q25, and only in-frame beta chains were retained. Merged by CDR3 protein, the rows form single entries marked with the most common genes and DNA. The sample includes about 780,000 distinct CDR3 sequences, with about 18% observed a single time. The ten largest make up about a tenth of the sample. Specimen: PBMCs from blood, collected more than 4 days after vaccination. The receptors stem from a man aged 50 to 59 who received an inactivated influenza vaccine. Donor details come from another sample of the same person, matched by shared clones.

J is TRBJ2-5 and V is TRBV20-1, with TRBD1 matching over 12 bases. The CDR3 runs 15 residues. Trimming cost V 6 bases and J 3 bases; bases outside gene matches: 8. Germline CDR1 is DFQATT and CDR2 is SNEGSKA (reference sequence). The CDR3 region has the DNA TGCAGTGCCCCCCGCGGGACAGGGGGCAAAGAGACCCAGTACTTC. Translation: CSAPRGTGGKETQYF.

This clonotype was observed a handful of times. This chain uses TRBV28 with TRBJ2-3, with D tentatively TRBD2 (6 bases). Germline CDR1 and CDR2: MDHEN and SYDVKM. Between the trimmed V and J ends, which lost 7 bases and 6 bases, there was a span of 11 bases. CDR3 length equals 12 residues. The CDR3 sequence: CASTVGTDTQYF. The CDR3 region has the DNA TGTGCCAGCACCGTGGGGACTGATACGCAGTATTTT.

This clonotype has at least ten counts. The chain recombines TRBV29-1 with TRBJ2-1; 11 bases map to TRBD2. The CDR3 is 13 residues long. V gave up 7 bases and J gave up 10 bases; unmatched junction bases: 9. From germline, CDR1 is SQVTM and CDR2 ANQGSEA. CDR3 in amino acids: CSAGTSGVGEQFF. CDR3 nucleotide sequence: TGCAGCGCCGGGACTAGCGGTGTGGGGGAGCAGTTCTTC.

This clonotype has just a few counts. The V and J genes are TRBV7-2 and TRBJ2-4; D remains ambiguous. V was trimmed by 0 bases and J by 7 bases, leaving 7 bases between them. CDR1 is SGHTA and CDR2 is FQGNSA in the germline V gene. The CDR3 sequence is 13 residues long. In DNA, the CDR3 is TGTGCCAGCAGCTTAGCGAAAGGGAACATTCAGTACTTC. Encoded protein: CASSLAKGNIQYF.

CDR3 protein: CASSVSSTSGAPYF. The CDR3 coding sequence is TGTGCCAGCAGCGTCAGCTCGACTAGCGGGGCGCCGTATTTT. The rearrangement uses TRBV9 and TRBJ2-3, with TRBD2 matching over 11 bases. V lost 2 bases and J lost 14; bases outside the gene matches: 10. The CDR3 has 14 amino acids. Germline values: CDR1 SGDLS, CDR2 YYNGEE. The whole variable domain, filled in from reference TRBV9 and TRBJ2-3, reads DSGVTQTPKHLITATGQRVTLRCSPRSGDLSVYWYQQSLDQGLQFLIQYYNGEERAKGNILERFSAQQFPDLHSELNLSSLELGDSALYFCASSVSSTSGAPYFGPGTRLTVL.

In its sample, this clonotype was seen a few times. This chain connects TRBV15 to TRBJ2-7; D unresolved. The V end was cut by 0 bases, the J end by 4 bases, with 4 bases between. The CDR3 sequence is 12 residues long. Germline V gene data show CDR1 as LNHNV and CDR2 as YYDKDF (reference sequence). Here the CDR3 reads CATSRDKYEQYF. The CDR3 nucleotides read TGTGCCACCAGCAGAGACAAATACGAGCAGTACTTC.

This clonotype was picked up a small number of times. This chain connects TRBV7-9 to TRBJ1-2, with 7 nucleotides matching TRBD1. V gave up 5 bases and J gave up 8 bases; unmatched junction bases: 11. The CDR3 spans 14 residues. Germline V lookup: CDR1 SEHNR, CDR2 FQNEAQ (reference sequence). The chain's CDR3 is CASSQDINRGGYTF. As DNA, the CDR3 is TGTGCCAGCAGCCAAGATATCAACAGGGGAGGCTACACCTTC.

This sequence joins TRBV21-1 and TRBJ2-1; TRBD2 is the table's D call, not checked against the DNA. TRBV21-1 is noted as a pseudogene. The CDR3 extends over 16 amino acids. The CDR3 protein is CASSKVETSDTHEQFF. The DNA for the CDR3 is TGTGCCAGCAGCAAAGTCGAGACTAGCGATACCCATGAGCAGTTCTTC.

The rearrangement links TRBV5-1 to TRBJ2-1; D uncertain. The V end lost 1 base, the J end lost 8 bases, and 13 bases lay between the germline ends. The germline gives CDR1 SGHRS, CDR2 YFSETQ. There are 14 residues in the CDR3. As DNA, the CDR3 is TGCGCCAGCAGCTTGTCTCCCTCGGGCTATGAGCAGTTCTTC. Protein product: CASSLSPSGYEQFF.

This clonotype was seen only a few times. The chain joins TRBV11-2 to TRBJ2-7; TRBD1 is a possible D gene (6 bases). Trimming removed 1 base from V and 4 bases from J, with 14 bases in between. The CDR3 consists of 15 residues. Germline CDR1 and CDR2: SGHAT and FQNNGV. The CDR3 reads CASSLGTEFFYEQYF. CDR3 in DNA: TGTGCCAGCAGCTTAGGGACAGAATTTTTTTACGAGCAGTACTTC.

CDR3 nucleotide sequence: TGTGCCAGCAGTCCGCAGGGTAGAGGAAATCAGCCCCAGCATTTT. Amino acids: CASSPQGRGNQPQHF. The chain uses TRBV12-3 or TRBV12-4 and TRBJ1-5; D is perhaps TRBD1 (5 bases). The ends were cut back, 5 bases at V and 4 bases at J, with 15 bases in the middle. The length of the CDR3 is 15 residues.

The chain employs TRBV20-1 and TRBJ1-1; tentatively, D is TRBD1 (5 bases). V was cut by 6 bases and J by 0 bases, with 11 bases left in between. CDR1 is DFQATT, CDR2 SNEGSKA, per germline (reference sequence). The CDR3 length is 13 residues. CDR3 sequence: CSAWPGLNTEAFF. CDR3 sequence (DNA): TGCAGTGCCTGGCCGGGGCTGAACACTGAAGCTTTCTTT.

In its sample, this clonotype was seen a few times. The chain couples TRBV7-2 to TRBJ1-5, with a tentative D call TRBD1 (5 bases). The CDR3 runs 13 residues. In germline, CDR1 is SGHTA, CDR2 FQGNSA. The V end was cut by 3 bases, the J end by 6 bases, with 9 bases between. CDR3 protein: CASSFGGTQPQHF. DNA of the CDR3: TGTGCCAGCAGCTTTGGGGGGACTCAGCCCCAGCATTTT.

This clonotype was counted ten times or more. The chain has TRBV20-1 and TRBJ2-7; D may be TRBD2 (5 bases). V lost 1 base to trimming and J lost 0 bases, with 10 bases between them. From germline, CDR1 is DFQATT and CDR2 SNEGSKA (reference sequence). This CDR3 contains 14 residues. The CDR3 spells CSARGGRSSYEQYF. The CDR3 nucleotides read TGCAGTGCTAGAGGCGGGCGCAGCTCCTACGAGCAGTACTTC.

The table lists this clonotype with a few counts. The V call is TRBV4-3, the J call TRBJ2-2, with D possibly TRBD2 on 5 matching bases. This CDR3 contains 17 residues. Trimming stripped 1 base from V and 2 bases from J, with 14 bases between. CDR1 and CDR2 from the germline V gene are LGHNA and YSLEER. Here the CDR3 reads CASSQGHLSGNTGELFF. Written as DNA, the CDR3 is TGCGCCAGCAGCCAAGGCCACCTCTCGGGAAACACCGGGGAGCTGTTTTTT.

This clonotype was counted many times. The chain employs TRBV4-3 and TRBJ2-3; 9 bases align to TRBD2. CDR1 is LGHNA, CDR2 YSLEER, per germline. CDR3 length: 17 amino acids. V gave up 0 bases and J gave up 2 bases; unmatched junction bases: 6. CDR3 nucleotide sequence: TGCGCCAGCAGCCAAGATATCGCTAGCGGGAACACAGATACGCAGTATTTT. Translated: CASSQDIASGNTDTQYF.

DNA for the CDR3: TGTGCCAGCCAGGGTAACCGGGGACCCTACGAGCAGTACTTC. Its translation is CASQGNRGPYEQYF. The rearrangement links TRBV6-1 to TRBJ2-7; TRBD1 or TRBD2 may be the D gene (5 bases each). Trimming removed 8 bases at V and 2 bases at J, with 16 bases between. The CDR3 totals 14 residues. CDR1 and CDR2 (germline): MNHNS, SASEGT.

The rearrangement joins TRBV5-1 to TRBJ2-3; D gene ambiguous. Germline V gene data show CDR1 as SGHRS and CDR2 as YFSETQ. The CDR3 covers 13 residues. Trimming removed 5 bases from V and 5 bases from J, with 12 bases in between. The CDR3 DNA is TGCGCCAGCAGAGCAATCGATAAAGATACGCAGTATTTT. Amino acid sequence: CASRAIDKDTQYF.

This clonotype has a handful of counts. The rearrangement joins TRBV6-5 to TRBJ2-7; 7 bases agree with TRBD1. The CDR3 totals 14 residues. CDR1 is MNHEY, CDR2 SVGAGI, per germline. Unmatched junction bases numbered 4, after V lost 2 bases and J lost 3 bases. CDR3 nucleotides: TGTGCCAGCAGTTACCGGGACAGATACTACGAGCAGTACTTC. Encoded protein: CASSYRDRYYEQYF.

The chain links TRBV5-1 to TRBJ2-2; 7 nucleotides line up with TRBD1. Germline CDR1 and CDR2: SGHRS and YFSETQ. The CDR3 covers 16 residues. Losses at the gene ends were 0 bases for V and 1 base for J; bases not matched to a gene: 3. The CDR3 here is CASSLAGQKNTGELFF. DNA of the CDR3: TGCGCCAGCAGCTTGGCGGGACAGAAGAACACCGGGGAGCTGTTTTTT.

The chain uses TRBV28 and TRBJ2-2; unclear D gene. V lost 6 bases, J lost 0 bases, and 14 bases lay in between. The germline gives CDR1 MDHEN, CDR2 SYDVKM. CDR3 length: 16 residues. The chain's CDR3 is CASSLLNTANTGELFF. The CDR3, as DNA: TGTGCCAGCAGCCTTCTGAACACCGCGAACACCGGGGAGCTGTTTTTT.

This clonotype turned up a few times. Here the CDR3 reads CASSLAQGQGGYTF. The CDR3 coding sequence is TGTGCCAGCAGCTTAGCGCAGGGTCAGGGTGGCTACACCTTC. The chain links TRBV7-8 to TRBJ1-2; weak D call: TRBD1 (5 bases). CDR1 is SGHVS, CDR2 FQNEAQ, per germline. The CDR3 is made up of 14 amino acids. Deletions cut 0 bases from V and 7 bases from J, with 12 bases between.

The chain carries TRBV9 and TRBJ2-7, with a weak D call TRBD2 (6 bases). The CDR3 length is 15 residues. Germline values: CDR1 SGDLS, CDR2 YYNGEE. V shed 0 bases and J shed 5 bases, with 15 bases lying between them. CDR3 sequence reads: CASSVAQGTGDEQYF. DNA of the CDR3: TGTGCCAGCAGCGTAGCTCAGGGTACGGGGGACGAGCAGTACTTC.

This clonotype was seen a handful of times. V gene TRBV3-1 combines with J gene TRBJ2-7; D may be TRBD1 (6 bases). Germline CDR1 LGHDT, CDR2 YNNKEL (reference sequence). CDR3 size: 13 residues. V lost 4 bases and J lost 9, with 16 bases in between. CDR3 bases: TGTGCCAGCAGCCCGACCGGGACAACGGTGCAGTACTTC. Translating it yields CASSPTGTTVQYF.

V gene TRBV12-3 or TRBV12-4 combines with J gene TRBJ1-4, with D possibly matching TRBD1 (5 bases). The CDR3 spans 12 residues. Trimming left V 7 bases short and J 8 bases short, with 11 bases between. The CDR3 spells CASIVGEEKLFF. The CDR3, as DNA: TGTGCCAGCATTGTGGGGGAGGAAAAACTGTTTTTT.

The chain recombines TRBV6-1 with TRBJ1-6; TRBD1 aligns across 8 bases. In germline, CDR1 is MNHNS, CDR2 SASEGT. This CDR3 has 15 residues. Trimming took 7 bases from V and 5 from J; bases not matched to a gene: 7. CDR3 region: CASNLQGENNSPLHF. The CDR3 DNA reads TGTGCCAGCAACCTACAGGGGGAAAATAATTCACCCCTCCACTTT.

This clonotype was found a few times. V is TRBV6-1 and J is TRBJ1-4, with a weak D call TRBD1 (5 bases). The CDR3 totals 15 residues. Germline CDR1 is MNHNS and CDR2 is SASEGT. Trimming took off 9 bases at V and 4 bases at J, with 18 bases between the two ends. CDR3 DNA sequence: TGTGCCAGTGCTGATCCGGGACGCGGTAATGAAAAACTGTTTTTT. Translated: CASADPGRGNEKLFF.

CDR3 region: CASSYPNVYGPNTEAFF. The CDR3 DNA sequence: TGTGCCAGCAGTTACCCCAACGTCTACGGCCCGAACACTGAAGCTTTCTTT. The V and J genes are TRBV6-5 and TRBJ1-1; D unresolved. V was trimmed by 2 bases and J by 1 base, leaving 17 bases between them. This CDR3 has 17 residues. Germline V lookup: CDR1 MNHEY, CDR2 SVGAGI.

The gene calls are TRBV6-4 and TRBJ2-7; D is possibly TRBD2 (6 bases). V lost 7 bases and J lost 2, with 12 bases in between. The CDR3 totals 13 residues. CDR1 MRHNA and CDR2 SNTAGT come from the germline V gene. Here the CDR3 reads CASIKAGTYEQYF. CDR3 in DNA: TGTGCCAGCATCAAGGCGGGGACCTACGAGCAGTACTTC.